Included here is one TCR beta chain sequence, with context. This clone appeared a single time. No antigen is known for it. One base away there is no much larger clone; base qualities are not given. This record comes from a study of blood T cell repertoires in COVID-19 (dated by TCRdb to about 2020). Regarding the complete study: The collaborator samples originated in the United States, Italy and Spain and spanned the acute and convalescent phases of COVID-19. The prospective study material was composed of cDNA or gDNA derived from T cells, B-cell-depleted T cells, or PBMCs. Deeply sampled blood TCRbeta repertoires from subjects exposed to, actively infected with, or recovered from COVID-19 were included in the dataset. A freely available public database, intended as a resource for researchers studying the immune response to SARS-CoV-2, is where the repertoires were released. Samples were obtained from the ongoing ImmuneRACE study (first 160 participants) and from over a thousand subjects provided by 6 global collaborators. A de-identified subject ID, COVID-19 status, age in years and sex were almost always included in the sample metadata. Where available, HLA class I and class II types were taken from metadata supplied by the sample provider and were not determined by assay-based typing.

One collaborating source in Seattle enrolled patients during active infection and followed them longitudinally through the course of disease. Collaborating institutions collected whole blood in K2EDTA tubes following their own protocols. Collaborator samples were shipped for TCRbeta analysis as frozen whole blood, isolated PBMCs, or DNA extracted from either sample type. What the study reported, not specific to this receptor: How much clinical and demographic metadata was included differed by source and by participant, and the metadata was provided uncurated.

From the cysteine through the phenylalanine, the CDR3 covers 14 amino acids. CDR3 DNA is the only sequence kept; it has 42 bases, read in frame from the first base. Germline trimming amounts to 5 bases on V and 5 bases on J, with 5 as the count of junction bases outside the gene matches. Per the germline V gene (reference sequence), LNHDA is the CDR1 and SQIVND is the CDR2. TCRbeta CDR3 regions were amplified from genomic DNA using the immunoSEQ Assay, a bias-controlled multiplex PCR. In the authors' own workflow: The number of nucleated cells in each sample was estimated by amplification of reference gene primers within the assay. To quantify the absolute abundance of each unique TCRbeta CDR3 rearrangement, sequence reads were collapsed and filtered. For each sample, productive Simpson clonality was calculated as the square root of Simpson's diversity index across productive rearrangements. The clones in this table, taken by TCRdb from immuneACCESS, are in-frame only. Not every clone is retained; where verified, under half of the shortfall comes from an unresolved V gene, and the cause of the rest is unknown. For V, J and clone size, that table is used; D and trimming come from the DNA. For this sample the table gives 200,000 to 300,000 clones, of which 88% were detected only once. The ten largest clones capture 5% to 6.5% of the sample.

This sequence was found in a woman under 40 with COVID-19, enrolled during active disease. What was sequenced was peripheral blood. The V gene is TRBV19 and the J gene is TRBJ2-3; 9 bases in the junction line up with TRBD1. The CDR3 has the sequence CASSVGQGVDTQYF. The nucleotide sequence is given as TGTGCCAGTAGTGTGGGACAGGGTGTAGATACGCAGTATTTT. Extended through the reference TRBV19 and TRBJ2-3 proteins, this CDR3 yields the full variable domain: DGGITQSPKYLFRKEGQNVTLSCEQNLNHDAMYWYRQDPGQGLRLIYYSQIVNDFQKGDIAEGYSVSREKKESFPLTVTSAQKNPTAFYLCASSVGQGVDTQYFGPGTRLTVL.